This is a list of T cell receptor beta chains from one sample in a study of blood T cell repertoires in COVID-19. Here immunoSEQ multiplex PCR was the method, and the copy in TCRdb shows in-frame clones only, minus some. There are under 110,000 clones in the sample; about 85% occur only once, and 1.5% to 2% lies in the top ten. The source material was peripheral blood. These receptors came from a woman in her 70s with active or convalescent COVID-19. CDR3s include the opening cysteine and the closing phenylalanine or tryptophan. D genes are given only for firm matches. Clone size is not always given. Where it is, it says once, few, many or a class for expanded clones.

D,V,size,J,CDR3,DNA
TRBD1,TRBV7-8,.,TRBJ2-7,CASSLVGTDSYEQYF,TGTGCCAGCAGCTTAGTGGGGACAGACTCCTACGAGCAGTACTTC
.,TRBV2,few,TRBJ2-3,CASSDRSSTDTQYF,TGTGCCAGCAGTGACAGGTCTAGCACAGATACGCAGTATTTT
TRBD1,TRBV5-1,.,TRBJ2-2,CASRTFPGGQGVIF,TGCGCCAGCAGGACGTTTCCGGGCGGGCAGGGGGTAATTTTT
.,TRBV6-4,many,TRBJ1-5,CASMGARADSNQPQHF,TGTGCCAGTATGGGCGCCAGGGCCGATAGCAATCAGCCCCAGCATTTT
.,TRBV4-3,.,TRBJ2-7,CASSQDSRDSYEQYF,TGCGCCAGCAGCCAAGATTCCCGGGACTCCTACGAGCAGTACTTC
TRBD1,TRBV2,once,TRBJ2-7,CASSARQGAGEQYF,TGTGCCAGCAGCGCAAGACAGGGGGCCGGAGAGCAGTACTTC
.,TRBV14,.,TRBJ2-5,CASSHFSGEETQYF,TGTGCCAGCAGCCATTTTTCAGGGGAAGAGACCCAGTACTTC
.,TRBV3-1/TRBV3-2,.,TRBJ2-3,CASSQAAGTPTQYF,TGTGCCAGCAGCCAAGCCGCCGGGACTCCGACGCAGTATTTT
TRBD1,TRBV7-2,once,TRBJ2-7,CASSYGTGGAEQYF,TGTGCCAGCAGCTATGGGACAGGGGGCGCCGAGCAGTACTTC
TRBD2,TRBV20-1,.,TRBJ2-1,CSASGGRGQFF,TGCAGTGCTAGCGGCGGGAGGGGGCAGTTCTTC
TRBD2,TRBV11-3,.,TRBJ2-1,CASSPSGGSYNEQFF,TGTGCCAGCAGCCCTAGCGGGGGATCCTACAATGAGCAGTTCTTC
TRBD1,TRBV20-1,.,TRBJ1-1,CSASKQGRDEAFF,TGCAGTGCTAGTAAACAGGGGCGTGATGAAGCTTTCTTT
TRBD2,TRBV24-1,once,TRBJ2-2,CATQFGPGTSGRAPGELFF,TGTGCCACGCAGTTTGGACCCGGGACTAGCGGGAGGGCCCCCGGGGAGCTGTTTTTT
TRBD1,TRBV28,.,TRBJ1-1,CASSLSQGAGDTEAFF,TGTGCCAGCAGTTTATCACAGGGGGCCGGAGACACTGAAGCTTTCTTT
.,TRBV7-9,.,TRBJ1-2,CASSPVGEGWDGYTF,TGTGCCAGCAGCCCAGTCGGGGAGGGATGGGATGGCTACACCTTC
TRBD2,TRBV4-3,.,TRBJ2-2,CASSQDDVAGYTGELFF,TGCGCCAGCAGCCAGGACGACGTAGCGGGATACACCGGGGAGCTGTTTTTT
TRBD1,TRBV10-1,.,TRBJ2-2,CASSDSAGGWWTGELFF,TGCGCCAGCAGTGATTCGGCAGGGGGCTGGTGGACCGGGGAGCTGTTTTTT
.,TRBV7-8,.,TRBJ2-7,CASSLSGVSYEQYF,TGTGCCAGCAGCCTTAGCGGTGTCTCCTACGAGCAGTACTTC
.,TRBV4-3,.,TRBJ1-1,CASSRAASEMGNTEAFF,TGCGCCAGCAGCCGCGCGGCAAGCGAGATGGGGAACACTGAAGCTTTCTTT
TRBD1,TRBV11-2,.,TRBJ1-2,CASSSAGQGFSGYTF,TGTGCCAGCAGCTCCGCGGGACAGGGGTTTTCTGGCTACACCTTC
.,TRBV6-6,.,TRBJ2-3,CASAAGGLTDTQYF,TGTGCTTCCGCGGCCGGGGGGCTGACAGATACGCAGTATTTT
TRBD1,TRBV7-2,.,TRBJ2-7,CASSSGQGREQYF,TGTGCCAGCAGCTCGGGACAGGGGCGCGAGCAGTACTTC